This TCR beta chain was documented in a study of chemoradiotherapy in HPV16-positive cancers. The CDR3 has 13 amino acids. Germline lookup yields CDR1 LGHNA and CDR2 YNFKEQ. V shed 3 bases and J shed 0 bases, with 5 bases lying between them. Method: immunoSEQ multiplex PCR; TCRdb's copy keeps in-frame clones and lacks some. Counted here are approximately 14,000 clones, just over 90% occurring once; the ten biggest clones make up 2.5% to 3%. This sequence was found in a human donor with HPV-associated anogenital cancer. The sequences come from blood, collected from a patient who underwent chemoradiotherapy. The V and J genes are TRBV4-2 and TRBJ1-2; D perhaps matches TRBD1 (5 bases). The CDR3 DNA is TGTGCCAGCAGCCACAGGGCTAACTATGGCTACACCTTC. This encodes CASSHRANYGYTF.